The next 6 T cell receptor beta chains were all read from a single sample in a study of T cell repertoires in cytomegalovirus infection. One entry per CDR3 protein, called by TCRdb with MiXCR from the reads. The sample lists hundreds of thousands of distinct CDR3 sequences, 15% to 20% occurring once. Sequenced sample: PBMCs. The receptors stem from a human donor in good health (CMV status not recorded). Some clones in this sample may be carry-over from other donors' samples.

The rearrangement uses TRBV4-2 and TRBJ1-2, with D possibly TRBD1 on 5 matching bases. The CDR3 is made up of 13 amino acids. Germline loops: CDR1 LGHNA, CDR2 YNFKEQ. Trimming took 4 bases from V and 3 from J, leaving 9 bases between them. The CDR3 protein is CASSRDGDYGYTF. The CDR3 DNA sequence: TGTGCCAGCAGCCGGGACGGAGACTATGGCTACACCTTC.

This chain links TRBV6-2 or TRBV6-3 with TRBJ1-1; D gene uncertain. The CDR3 spans 14 residues. The V and J ends lost 4 bases and 5 bases respectively, with 14 bases between them. The germline V gene has CDR1 MNHEY and CDR2 SVGEGT. The CDR3 here is CASSSGEVYTEAFF. The CDR3 bases are TGTGCCAGCAGTTCCGGCGAGGTATATACTGAAGCTTTCTTT.

A few counts support this clonotype. The chain carries TRBV6-5 and TRBJ1-1, with TRBD1 as a possible D gene (6 bases). The germline V gene encodes CDR1 MNHEY and CDR2 SVGAGI. The CDR3 is made up of 14 amino acids. The V end lost 4 bases, the J end lost 0 bases, and 9 bases lay between the germline ends. CDR3 loop: CASSWTVMNTEAFF. The CDR3 nucleotides read TGTGCCAGCAGTTGGACAGTCATGAACACTGAAGCTTTCTTT.

The chain links TRBV28 to TRBJ1-5; TRBD1 is a possible D gene (6 bases). This CDR3 comprises 15 residues. Trimming stripped 3 bases from V and 4 bases from J, with 13 bases between. The germline V gene has CDR1 MDHEN and CDR2 SYDVKM. CDR3 sequence reads: CASSFSGQTNQPQHF. Here the CDR3 DNA reads TGTGCCAGCAGTTTTTCGGGACAAACAAATCAGCCCCAGCATTTT.

This clonotype was detected ten times or more. The chain links TRBV6-2 or TRBV6-3 to TRBJ2-2; D not certain. The CDR3 is 14 residues long. Trimming removed 6 bases at V and 0 bases at J, with 8 bases between. Germline CDR1 MNHEY, CDR2 SVGEGT. The CDR3 DNA is TGTGCCAGCAGATTATACGCGAACACCGGGGAGCTGTTTTTT. Protein sequence: CASRLYANTGELFF.

In this sample, this clonotype turned up a few times. The chain has TRBV28 and TRBJ2-1; TRBD2 agrees at 7 bases. The CDR3 contains 18 residues. J gave up 4 bases and V 1 base, and 13 bases lay outside the gene matches. Per germline, CDR1 MDHEN and CDR2 SYDVKM. In DNA, the CDR3 is TGTGCCAGCAGTTTATCTATTATGCGGCGGGGGACTTACAATGAGCAGTTCTTC. Its protein product is CASSLSIMRRGTYNEQFF.